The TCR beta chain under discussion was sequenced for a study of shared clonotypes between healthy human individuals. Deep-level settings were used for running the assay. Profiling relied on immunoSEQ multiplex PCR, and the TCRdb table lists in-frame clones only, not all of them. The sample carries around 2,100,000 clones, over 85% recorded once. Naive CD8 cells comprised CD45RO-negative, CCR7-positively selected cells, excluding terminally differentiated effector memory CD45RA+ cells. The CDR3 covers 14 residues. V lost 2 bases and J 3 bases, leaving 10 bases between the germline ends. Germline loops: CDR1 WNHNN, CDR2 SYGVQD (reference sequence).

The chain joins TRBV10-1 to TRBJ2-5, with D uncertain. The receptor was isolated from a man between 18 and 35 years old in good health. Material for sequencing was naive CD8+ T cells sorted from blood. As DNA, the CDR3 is TGCGCCAGCAGTGAGGGATGGCCCGAAGAGACCCAGTACTTC. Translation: CASSEGWPEETQYF.